The count of the clone carrying this TCR beta chain is one. Its antigen remains unknown. These data are taken from a study of PD-1 blockade in classical Hodgkin lymphoma. Every patient had relapsed following autologous stem cell transplantation, and cohorts differed in brentuximab vedotin exposure. Complete response, partial response or progressive disease was recorded as best response. The method was immunoSEQ multiplex PCR; TCRdb's version includes in-frame clones alone and lacks a portion of them. The table has about 110,000 clones, roughly nine tenths seen once; the top ten hold 20%. Germline V CDR1 and CDR2: MNHEY, SMNVEV (reference sequence). This CDR3 has 14 residues. V lost 5 bases, J lost 0 bases, and 11 bases lay in between. Study-wide findings and caveats: Lower baseline TCR diversity was reported for newly diagnosed patients than for healthy donors. Baseline diversity in complete responders resembled that of newly diagnosed patients.

This TCR came from a human donor with classical Hodgkin lymphoma. The J gene is TRBJ2-7, the V gene TRBV27; a weak D match, TRBD2 (6 bases). The sequences come from peripheral blood mononuclear cells (PBMCs), collected before the second cycle of nivolumab. The CDR3 spells CASSPRGASYEQYF. In nucleotides, the CDR3 is TGTGCCAGCAGTCCCCGCGGGGCCTCCTACGAGCAGTACTTC.